This T cell receptor beta chain was recovered during a study of control samples from healthy donors and cancer patients. Data came from immunoSEQ multiplex PCR; TCRdb stores just in-frame clones and leaves some out. The data show approximately 82,000 clones, around 94% seen once. Germline V CDR1 and CDR2: KGHSH, LQKENI. The CDR3 is 12 amino acids. V lost 6 bases and J lost 5, with 8 bases in between. V gene TRBV18 combines with J gene TRBJ2-1; D gene unclear. The receptor was derived from a woman aged 18-29 years in good health. The sample comprised blood. CDR3 in amino acids: CASSRSDNEQFF. In DNA form, the CDR3 reads TGTGCCAGCTCGCGGTCAGACAATGAGCAGTTCTTC. Full variable domain (missing parts from reference TRBV18 and TRBJ2-1): NAGVMQNPRHLVRRRGQEARLRCSPMKGHSHVYWYRQLPEEGLKFMVYLQKENIIDESGMPKERFSAEFPKEGPSILRIQQVVRGDSAAYFCASSRSDNEQFFGPGTRLTVL.